This TCR beta chain was documented in a study of T-cell memory formation after mild COVID-19 (dated by TCRdb to the early 2020s). As for the study more broadly: TCR sequence clusters from the two donors were largely donor specific. The cohort was made up of two young adult volunteers, one female and one male, who were previously healthy. In a couple of donors, T-cell clones that expanded and contracted after mild COVID-19 were followed by sequencing TCRalpha and TCRbeta repertoires longitudinally.

Ficoll-Paque density gradient centrifugation was used to isolate PBMCs. Study-wide findings and limitations: Some responding clones were detected in pre-infection memory, suggesting pre-existing cross-reactive memory T cells joined the SARS-CoV-2 response. Contracting CD4+ clones were located mainly in the CM and EM memory subsets, whereas CD8+ clones were found to be enriched in EMRA. Balanced CD4/CD8 phenotypes were observed for clones contracting from day 15 to 85, whereas a bias towards CD4+ was observed for a second wave of clones expanding from day 15 to 37. SARS-CoV-2 specificity of the second-wave clones peaking on day 37 was not confirmed. The study covered only two mild cases, and larger cohorts including severe cases with pre-infection samples were considered necessary.

TCRdb shows the sequencer as Illumina NovaSeq 6000. cDNA libraries for TCRalpha and TCRbeta were prepared by 5'RACE using constant-segment primers, with sample barcodes and unique molecular identifiers added. Trizol reagent was used to extract RNA from every sample. Amplification of the libraries took two PCR steps, and the second step added a second sample barcode plus Illumina TruSeq adapters. Libraries were sequenced on an Illumina NovaSeq with 2 x 150 bp paired-end reads. As for the authors' bioinformatics: With migec v1.2.7, reads were demultiplexed and then collapsed into UMI-guided consensus sequences. Using mixcr v2.1.11, UMI consensuses were aligned to TRA and TRB V and J templates and then assembled into clonotypes. Clonotypes were classified as expanded or contracted when called significant by both edgeR and NoisET, with noise models trained on biological replicates. For edgeR calls, the thresholds were a false discovery rate-adjusted p below 0.01 and a log2 fold-change of 1. PCA with hierarchical clustering of max-normalized trajectories of the 1000 most abundant clonotypes was used as exploratory dynamics analysis. Each responding clone was given a CD4 or CD8 phenotype based on the CD4+ and CD8+ repertoires, which had been sequenced separately. TCRdb reworked the public reads: Q25 trimming with fastp, MiXCR clone assembly, productive beta chains retained. Here each entry gathers all rows of one CDR3 protein and keeps the most common genes and DNA. TCRdb assigned the V and J calls; the authors' analysis was not used. The sample includes 470,000 or so distinct CDR3 sequences, with about 23% observed a single time. The ten largest clonotypes hold about 12% of the sample.

In regard to this clonotype: Its antigen is unknown. No clone much larger than this one lies a single base away; base qualities are absent.

CDR1 and CDR2 (KGHSH, LQKENI) derive from the germline V gene. The cysteine opens and the phenylalanine closes a CDR3 of 15 amino acids. The retained sequence is limited to the CDR3, 45 bases, with the frame set at the first base. V lost 4 bases and J lost 1 base, and the count of bases not matched to a germline gene is 3. The sequence links TRBV18 to TRBJ2-3; the junction holds 9 bases that match TRBD2. Material for sequencing was PBMCs or a T cell subset sorted from them (not recorded which). The sequence derives from an adult woman who had mild COVID-19 (a few samples of this study predate the infection). The sample titles of this study are shuffled in the database, so cell type and time point are left out; the donor was told from shared clones. The sequence in DNA is TGTGCCAGCTCACATTTAGCGGGAGGCACAGATACGCAGTATTTT. Translation gives CASSHLAGGTDTQYF.